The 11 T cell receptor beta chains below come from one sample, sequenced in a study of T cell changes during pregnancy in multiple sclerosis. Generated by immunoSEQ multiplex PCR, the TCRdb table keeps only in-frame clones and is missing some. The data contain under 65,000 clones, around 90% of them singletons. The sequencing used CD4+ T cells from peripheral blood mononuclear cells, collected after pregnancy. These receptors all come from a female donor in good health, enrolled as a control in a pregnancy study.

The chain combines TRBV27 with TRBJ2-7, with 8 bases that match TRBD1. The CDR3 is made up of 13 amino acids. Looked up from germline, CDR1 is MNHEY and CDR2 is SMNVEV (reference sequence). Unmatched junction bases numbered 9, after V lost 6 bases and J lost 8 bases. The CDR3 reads CASRWTGNIKQYF. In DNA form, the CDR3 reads TGTGCCAGCAGGTGGACAGGGAATATCAAGCAGTACTTC.

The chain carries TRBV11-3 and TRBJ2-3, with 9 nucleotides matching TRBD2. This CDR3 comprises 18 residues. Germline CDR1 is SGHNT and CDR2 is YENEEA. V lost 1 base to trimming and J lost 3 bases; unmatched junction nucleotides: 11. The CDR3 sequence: CASSLGAIAGGSTDTQYF. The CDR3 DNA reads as TGTGCCAGCAGCTTAGGGGCGATCGCGGGAGGGTCGACAGATACGCAGTATTTT.

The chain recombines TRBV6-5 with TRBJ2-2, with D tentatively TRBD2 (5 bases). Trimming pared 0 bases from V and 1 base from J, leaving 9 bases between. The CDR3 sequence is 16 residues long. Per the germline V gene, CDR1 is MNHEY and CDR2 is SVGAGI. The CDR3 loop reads CASSYSIAGNTGELFF. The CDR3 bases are TGTGCCAGCAGTTACTCCATTGCGGGGAACACCGGGGAGCTGTTTTTT.

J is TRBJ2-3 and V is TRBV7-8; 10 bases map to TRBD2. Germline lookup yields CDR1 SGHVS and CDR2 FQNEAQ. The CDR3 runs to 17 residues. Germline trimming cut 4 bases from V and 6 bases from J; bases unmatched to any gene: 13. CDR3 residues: CASSSDGLAAHRDTQYF. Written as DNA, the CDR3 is TGTGCCAGCAGCTCCGACGGACTAGCGGCTCACCGGGATACGCAGTATTTT.

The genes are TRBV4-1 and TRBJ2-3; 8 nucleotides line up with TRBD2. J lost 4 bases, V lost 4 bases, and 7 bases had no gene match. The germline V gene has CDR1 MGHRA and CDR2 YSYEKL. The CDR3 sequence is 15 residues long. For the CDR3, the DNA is TGCGCCAGCAGCCTAACCGGGGGGGCGGCAGATACGCAGTATTTT. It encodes CASSLTGGAADTQYF.

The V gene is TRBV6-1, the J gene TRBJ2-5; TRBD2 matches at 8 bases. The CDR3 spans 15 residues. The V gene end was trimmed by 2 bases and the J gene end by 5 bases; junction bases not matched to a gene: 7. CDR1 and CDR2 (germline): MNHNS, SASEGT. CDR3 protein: CASSELSGSRETQYF. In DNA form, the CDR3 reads TGTGCCAGCAGTGAACTCAGCGGGAGCCGGGAGACCCAGTACTTC.

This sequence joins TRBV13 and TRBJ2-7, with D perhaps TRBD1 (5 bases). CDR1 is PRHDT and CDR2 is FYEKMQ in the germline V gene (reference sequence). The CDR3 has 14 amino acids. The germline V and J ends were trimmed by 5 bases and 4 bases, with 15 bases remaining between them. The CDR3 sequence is CASSPPRVPYEQYF. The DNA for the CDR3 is TGTGCCAGCAGCCCCCCCAGGGTACCGTACGAGCAGTACTTC.

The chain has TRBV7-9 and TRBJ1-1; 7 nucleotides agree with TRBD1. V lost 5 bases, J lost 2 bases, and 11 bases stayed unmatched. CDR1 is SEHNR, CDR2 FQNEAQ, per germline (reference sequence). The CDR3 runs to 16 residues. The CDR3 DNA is TGTGCCAGCAGCCCCCAGGGGGGCAGCCCAAACACTGAAGCTTTCTTT. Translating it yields CASSPQGGSPNTEAFF.

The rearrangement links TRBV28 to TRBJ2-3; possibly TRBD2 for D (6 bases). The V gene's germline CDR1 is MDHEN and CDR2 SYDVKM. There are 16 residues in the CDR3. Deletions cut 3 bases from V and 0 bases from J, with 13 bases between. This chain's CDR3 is CASSFVGGTSTDTQYF. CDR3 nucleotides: TGTGCCAGCAGTTTCGTTGGCGGGACTAGCACAGATACGCAGTATTTT.

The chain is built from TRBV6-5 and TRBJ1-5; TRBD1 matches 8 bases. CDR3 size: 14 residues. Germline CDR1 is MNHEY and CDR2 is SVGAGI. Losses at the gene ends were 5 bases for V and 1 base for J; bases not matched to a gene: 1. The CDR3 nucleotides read TGTGCCAGCAGTAGGACAGGGAGCAATCAGCCCCAGCATTTT. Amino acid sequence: CASSRTGSNQPQHF.

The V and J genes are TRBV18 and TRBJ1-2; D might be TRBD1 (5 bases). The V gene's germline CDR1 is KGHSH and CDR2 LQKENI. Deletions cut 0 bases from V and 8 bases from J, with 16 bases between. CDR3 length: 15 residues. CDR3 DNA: TGTGCCAGCTCACCACCGATCGTTCAGGGCAGCGGCTACACCTTC. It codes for CASSPPIVQGSGYTF. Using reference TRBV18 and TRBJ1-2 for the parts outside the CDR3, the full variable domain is NAGVMQNPRHLVRRRGQEARLRCSPMKGHSHVYWYRQLPEEGLKFMVYLQKENIIDESGMPKERFSAEFPKEGPSILRIQQVVRGDSAAYFCASSPPIVQGSGYTFGSGTRLTVV.